This paragraph covers one T cell receptor (beta chain) sequence. The target of this receptor is not known. No base qualities exist here, and no much larger clone lies one base off it. The cohort was made up of hundreds of healthy bone marrow donors. All cohort members were sampled while nominally healthy, although unrecorded immune exposures were likely present. The donor was CMV seronegative and belonged to the group of over 350 seronegative cohort members. A peripheral blood sample was collected from each donor, and TCR beta sequencing was performed on peripheral blood mononuclear cells. The Qiagen DNeasy Blood Extraction Kit was used to extract genomic DNA from the blood cell samples. The library was generated by the immunoSEQ multiplex PCR assay. The multiplex PCR relied on a mix of 60 forward primers for TCR Vbeta segments and 13 reverse primers for TCR Jbeta segments. A multiplex PCR assay on genomic DNA amplified the CDR3 region of rearranged TCR beta genes. The Illumina HiSeq System was used to sequence the amplified TCR beta libraries as 87-base-pair reads. The study's processing was this. A later analysis counted approximately 84 million unique TCR beta chains across the 690 or so repertoires, and around 9.9 million of these chains were shared by at least two donors. A nearest-neighbor algorithm error-corrected the raw reads and collapsed the reads into unique sequences, merging closely related sequences to remove PCR and sequencing errors. CDR3 sequences were aligned to IMGT reference sequences to assign V, D and J gene segments. For a sequence to be retained, at least a six-nucleotide match to both a V gene segment and a J gene segment was required. Rearrangements were classified as productive when the CDR3 lacked stop codons and remained in frame with V and J, and all other rearrangements were classified as non-productive. CDR3 was defined according to IMGT convention as the region running from the second conserved V-encoded cysteine to the conserved J-encoded phenylalanine. The earlier analysis of 550 to 650 of the donors excluded any sequence lacking an unambiguous match to a single V gene segment. An earlier analysis of 587 of the donors called V segments functional above 56.7% productive rearrangements and segregating when the between-donor standard deviation exceeded 5%. To diagnose cytomegalovirus status from the catalog of TCR beta chain sequences, a statistical classification framework was built. V and J gene assignment, in a later analysis, came from comparing TCR nucleotide sequences with IMGT/GENE-DB human TR gene sequences. A later analysis assigned CDR3 sequences and most-parsimonious VDJ recombination scenarios with the TCRdist pipeline. In a later analysis, every TCR beta chain was defined by the combination of its CDR3 amino acid sequence and its V-gene family, and reads without a unique V-gene family were dropped. A later analysis removed 450 to 600 highly shared, low-generation-probability nucleotide sequences to deal with suspected cross-contamination and a sequencing artifact. For each public chain, a later analysis derived a clonal expansion index from normalized ranks of inferred template counts within each repertoire. In a later analysis, generation probabilities were computed using a VDJ recombination model fitted to out-of-frame rearrangements, and the results were checked against IGoR. A later analysis scored TCR-TCR, TCR-HLA and TCR-CMV co-occurrence with hypergeometric tests, applying a repertoire-size bias correction to TCR pairs. In a later analysis, false discovery rates were estimated by permuting HLA or CMV assignments 20 times. In a later analysis, co-occurring TCRs were grouped with DBSCAN, and TCRdist sequence similarity was added when clustering was performed within HLA-allele-positive subsets. For co-occurrence clustering, repertoires with fewer than 30,000 or more than 120,000 public chains were excluded, along with roughly 5 repertoires with anomalous nucleotide sharing. In its TCRdb copy, this immuneACCESS table keeps in-frame sequences only and misses some clones. Where compared with another copy, unresolved V genes explain less than half of these, and the others have no known cause. That table is the source of V, J and clone size, and D and trimming were worked out from the DNA. Within this sample are 150,000 to 200,000 clones, with approximately 71% of them counted one time only. Jointly, the top ten make up approximately 1.6% of the sample.

The CDR3 runs 17 amino acids, cysteine and phenylalanine included. CDR3 DNA only is kept here, 51 bases in frame from base 1. According to the germline V gene, CDR1 reads MDHEN and CDR2 reads SYDVKM. Trimming removed 5 bases from V and 0 bases from J, leaving 16 bases between the germline ends. This sample was included in a study of cytomegalovirus exposure and HLA in healthy donors (dated by TCRdb to 2016 to 2017). Study-level background: An earlier analysis of some 620 of the donors reported under 300 Gb of sequence data and 117 million unique TCR beta sequences obtained from about 180 million T cells. The study aimed to test whether cataloging public T cell receptors could reveal signatures of past pathogen exposure. Among roughly 400 genotyped donors of the cohort, an average of roughly 230,000 unique TCR beta nucleotide sequences was sequenced per donor, of which 15% to 20% were non-productive. Rather than drawing on any new phenotypic data, the later analysis identified candidate immune exposures from TCR beta sequences and the way those sequences occurred across donors. A later analysis re-analyzed previously published TCR beta repertoires from about 600 donors and added high-resolution HLA genotyping to study TCR occurrence patterns. The study profiled the T cell repertoires of hundreds of subjects by immunosequencing and related them to cytomegalovirus serostatus. Every discovery cohort repertoire had been produced on one sequencing platform. The study combined high-throughput TCR immunosequencing, statistical association of individual TCRs with disease status, and machine learning to predict cytomegalovirus infection status. Several DR-DQ haplotypes were treated as single units for association and clustering because of strong linkage in the cohort. Both class I and class II loci were covered by HLA typing, at four-digit resolution. In a later genetic analysis, genome-wide SNP genotypes for about 55% of the roughly 670 donors were used, and that subset was treated as a discovery cohort. Donor age, sex, ethnicity and CMV serostatus were collected together with the repertoire data. An early release that covered about 640 HLA-typed donors contained about 300 gigabases of sequencing data and tens of millions of unique TCR sequences. Of the approximately 400 genotyped donors, less than 85% were placed in the genetic ancestry cluster associated with self-reported Caucasian donors. The number of donors typed differed by locus, with about 629-640 for A, B, C, DRB1 and DQB1, roughly 550 for DQA1, approximately 570 for DPA1, and some 440 for DPB1. In an earlier analysis of 587 of the donors, high-throughput TCR beta sequencing was used to judge whether each TCR beta V gene segment behaved as functional or pseudogenic. A separate validation cohort of about 110 different subjects was used in addition to the roughly 620-subject first cohort. Summary of the overall study and its limitations: It was suggested by the authors that the approach could potentially be generalized to other disease states and immunological phenotypes. According to a later analysis, parvovirus B19, influenza, CMV and Epstein-Barr virus appeared linked to several top co-occurrence clusters. Most TCR sequences were observed very rarely across donors, whereas some public TCRs were present in many individuals. This cohort had only TCR beta chains sequenced, and the lack of alpha or paired-chain data limited which features could be detected. Some IMGT-functional V segments, including TRBV6-2 and TRBV6-3, could not be told apart with the 87-base-pair reads, so those segments were excluded. A later analysis found that HLA-associated TCR beta chains were more clonally expanded and had lower generation probabilities than equally common non-associated chains. In a later analysis, the rate of TCR association differed among HLA loci, with DRB1 alleles having the most associated TCRs and HLA-C alleles having the fewest. Because some donors lacked HLA typing at each locus, the association tests relied only on the typed subset. In both the original and validation cohorts, the classifier was reported to diagnose cytomegalovirus status with high specificity and sensitivity. A later genetic analysis associated a missense DCLRE1C variant with V-gene and J-gene trimming of TCR beta chains, and an independent cohort replicated the association. Because counts were too low, more than 15 rarely observed V segments, including chromosome 9 orphons, were excluded from the earlier analysis of 500 to 700 of the donors. A group of highly shared sequence variants was considered likely to be a technical artifact of the sequencing pipeline. A later analysis associated about 16,000 TCR beta sequences with specific HLA alleles at a false discovery rate of 0.05. The only immune exposure information available for the cohort was CMV serostatus. Linkage disequilibrium might explain the correlated functional status among segregating V segments, but an unknown experimental factor could not be excluded. Compared with the approximately 600-donor mean, donors in an Asian-associated ancestry cluster had fewer N-insertions in productive TCRs, according to a later genetic analysis. Broadly in line with IMGT annotations, most TCR beta V segments showed up in productive rearrangements about 87% or about 30% of the time in an earlier analysis of 587 of the donors. A further reported finding was that TCR beta sequences accurately predicted the HLA-A and HLA-B alleles for most subjects in the first cohort. Assigning TCR associations to individual alleles was difficult when HLA alleles, especially DR and DQ, strongly co-occurred. Presence/absence analyses assumed roughly uniform sequencing depth across donors, an assumption that may not hold. In vitro tests confirmed that three of the cytomegalovirus-associated TCR beta chains recognize cytomegalovirus antigens. In a later analysis, most CMV-associated TCR beta chains were found to appear HLA-restricted, with HLA associations seemingly driven largely by CMV exposure. The study gave a list of 150 to 200 TCR beta chains associated with cytomegalovirus.

The chain couples TRBV28 to TRBJ1-4, with TRBD1 perhaps the D gene, on 6 matching bases. Sequencing was done on a sample of PBMCs. This receptor was identified in a girl between 10 and 17 years old in good health and CMV-seronegative. The nucleotides read TGTGCCAGCAGTATCGTACAGGGTTTAGCAACTAATGAAAAACTGTTTTTT. Protein translation: CASSIVQGLATNEKLFF.